This entry describes one T cell receptor (beta chain). Its antigen has not been determined. No much larger clone exists at a distance of one base, and base qualities are not known. These data originate in a study of shared T cell receptors in the human thymus listed by TCRdb under 2021. For the wider study: The study examined how self-reactive, shared T-cell receptor alpha chains are generated in the human thymus.

V was cut back by 5 bases and J by 3 bases, leaving a gap of 22 bases between them. The germline V gene (reference sequence) supplies CDR1 SEHNR and CDR2 FQNEAQ. Counted from cysteine to phenylalanine, this CDR3 has 18 amino acids. Of all the DNA, just the CDR3 is kept, 54 bases in frame from base 1. The library was built by means of the immunoSEQ multiplex PCR assay. Held by TCRdb, this immuneACCESS table contains in-frame sequences only and omits some clones. Under half of the omission traces to an unresolved V gene where checked; the cause of the rest is unknown. This sample lists approximately 730,000 clones; approximately 85% were detected once. Jointly, the top ten make up roughly 0.01% of the sample. These data also formed part of another study, on human thymus T cells. The second study, in turn, reports: Immunologically healthy infants undergoing open corrective cardiac surgery for congenital heart defects in Finland were used as donors. Thymus tissue was collected as surgical resects that were removed during corrective cardiac surgery. Biased V and J gene segment usage appeared to be present in both thymic and peripheral blood repertoires. According to the related research, thymic TCR repertoires were highly overlapping among unrelated individuals. The study characterized TCR alpha and beta repertoires from about 8 infant thymus samples and a few related peripheral blood samples. The infant donors were roughly 6 to 244 days old, and the cohort included six males and two females. Thymocytes were released mechanically from tissue and stored at -70 °C as pellets of about 8.5-31 million cells. A QIAsymphony instrument was used to extract genomic DNA from the frozen cell pellets. The immunoSEQ multiplex PCR assay was used to amplify the TCRB and TCRAD loci from a standardized quantity of quality-controlled genomic DNA. Amplicons spanned the V(D)J region at a length sufficient to cover the CDR3 and identify V and J genes. The commercial immunoSEQ service was used to sequence amplicons on an Illumina platform. Corrections for primer bias and sequencing errors followed previously described methods, while TCRAD and TCRB definitions were based on the IMGT database. Repertoires were analysed with immunoSEQ Analyzer 3.0 and VDJTools, covering basic statistics, V/J segment usage, diversity estimates, rarefaction and pairwise overlap. Diversity was estimated with Chao1, ChaoE, Efron-Thisted, Shannon and inverse Simpson indices, and also on datasets down-sampled to the smallest sample. Repertoire overlap used strict matching of CDR3 nucleotide sequence, V gene and J gene, with Jaccard-based multidimensional scaling clustering. On average, thymus samples yielded roughly 770,000 unique TCRB clonotypes, whereas blood samples yielded some 80,000.

The origin of this receptor is a girl under three years old with a congenital heart defect. Donor details come from another sample of the same person, matched by shared clones. The sequenced sample was thymocytes. The chain is assembled from TRBV7-9 and TRBJ1-4; TRBD1 might be the D gene, on 5 matching bases. The encoded CDR3 is CASSRRDIIDSSNEKLFF. The DNA is as follows: TGTGCCAGCAGCCGCCGAGACATTATTGACAGCTCTAATGAAAAACTGTTTTTT.